This TCR beta chain comes out of a study of T cells expressing NK-cell markers. About the study: Sorted CD3+CD56-NKG2C+, CD3+CD56+NKG2C- and CD3+CD56+NKG2C+ T cells were the source of the TCR beta repertoires. Seven of the eight sequenced donors were HCMV-seropositive; one was seronegative.

Its frequency marks this clonotype as medium-sized. From its re-call of the 5' RACE reads, TCRdb lists each CDR3 protein once, without DNA. In total, the table holds several thousand distinct CDR3 sequences. The clonotype comes from a man aged 18 to 29 in good health. The sample was blood T cells: a sorted CD56 or NKG2C T cell subset, CD4+ or CD8+ T cells, or bulk PBMC T cells (not recorded which).

This CDR3 is CASSKTGTGNYGYTF. The J gene is TRBJ1-2, the V gene TRBV7-2; TCRdb selects TRBD1, and the lack of DNA leaves this call unchecked. Germline-derived CDR1 and CDR2 are SGHTA and FQGNSA. This CDR3 spans 15 amino acids.